Shown below are 9 T cell receptor beta chains from a single sample sequenced in a study of blood T cells in healthy people across ages. With a J-beta primer mix and a sample-barcoded 5' primer, a second PCR ran about 7 to 11 cycles. Using its own MiXCR run on the 5' RACE reads, TCRdb lists one record per CDR3 protein. The data hold about a million distinct CDR3 sequences, with around 54% observed a single time. Sequenced sample: blood. These TCRs come from a woman aged 55-75 years in good health.

The sample holds many counts of this clonotype. This chain uses TRBV9 with TRBJ2-7; TRBD2 is a possible D gene (5 bases). The ends were cut back, 4 bases at V and 6 bases at J, with 11 bases in the middle. Germline CDR1 and CDR2: SGDLS and YYNGEE. This CDR3 spans 12 amino acids. CDR3 DNA sequence: TGTGCCAGCAGCCCAGGAGGCAGCGAGCAGTACTTC. Its protein product is CASSPGGSEQYF.

The chain has TRBV12-3 or TRBV12-4 and TRBJ2-1, with D possibly called TRBD1 or TRBD2 (5 bases each). The CDR3 spans 15 residues. Trimming took 7 bases from V and 4 from J, leaving 17 bases between them. The CDR3 DNA reads as TGTGCCAGCAAGCTAGCCCTAGGGGTTTACAATGAGCAGTTCTTC. Its translation: CASKLALGVYNEQFF.

The V call is TRBV28, the J call TRBJ1-1, with 7 bases fitting TRBD1. V lost 2 bases and J lost 3; bases outside the gene matches: 12. CDR1 is MDHEN, CDR2 SYDVKM, per germline. The CDR3 extends over 17 amino acids. The CDR3 bases are TGTGCCAGCAGTTTAAACCCGCCGGGGACAGCTTACACTGAAGCTTTCTTT. Protein sequence: CASSLNPPGTAYTEAFF. The complete variable domain, with remaining parts taken from reference TRBV28 and TRBJ1-1, reads DVKVTQSSRYLVKRTGEKVFLECVQDMDHENMFWYRQDPGLGLRLIYFSYDVKMKEKGDIPEGYSVSREKKERFSLILESASTNQTSMYLCASSLNPPGTAYTEAFFGQGTRLTVV.

The chain joins TRBV10-1 to TRBJ2-5; TRBD2 agrees at 8 bases. Germline CDR1 reads WNHNN; CDR2 reads SYGVQD (reference sequence). The CDR3 loop spans 15 amino acids. Losses at the gene ends were 3 bases for V and 2 bases for J; bases not matched to a gene: 5. Here the CDR3 reads CASSDPGLEQETQYF. CDR3 coding DNA: TGCGCCAGCAGTGATCCGGGACTAGAACAAGAGACCCAGTACTTC.

This clonotype has only one observation. Here the CDR3 reads CASSFSVGTGGTGELFF. CDR3 DNA sequence: TGTGCCAGCAGCTTCTCCGTCGGGACAGGGGGCACCGGGGAGCTGTTTTTT. The chain has TRBV7-3 and TRBJ2-2, with 11 positions matching TRBD1. The CDR3 runs 17 residues. Looked up from germline, CDR1 is SGHTA and CDR2 is FQGTGA. V lost 3 bases to trimming and J lost 4 bases; unmatched junction nucleotides: 7.

This clonotype was counted between two and nine times. The chain recombines TRBV29-1 with TRBJ1-2, with D hard to call. The germline V gene has CDR1 SQVTM and CDR2 ANQGSEA. This CDR3 has 12 amino acids. V was pared by 3 bases and J by 4 bases, with 9 bases between. CDR3 DNA sequence: TGCAGCGTTGAGGAGGAGGTCTATGGCTACACCTTC. Protein sequence: CSVEEEVYGYTF.

The rearrangement links TRBV28 to TRBJ2-1; perhaps TRBD1 as D (6 bases). The J call is doubtful: the DNA matches TRBJ2-7 better. This CDR3 is 13 amino acids long. Per germline, CDR1 MDHEN and CDR2 SYDVKM. CDR3 loop: CASSEVRDNEQYF. In DNA form, the CDR3 reads TGTGCCAGCAGTGAGGTCCGGGACAATGAGCAGTACTTC.

For the CDR3, the DNA is TGCAGTGCCAACACACTTCTCCGGGACAGGGGAGGCTACGAGCAGTACTTC. It is translated as CSANTLLRDRGGYEQYF. The chain has TRBV20-1 and TRBJ2-7; TRBD1 matches at 10 bases. Germline loops: CDR1 DFQATT, CDR2 SNEGSKA (reference sequence). Trimming cost V 6 bases and J 3 bases; bases outside gene matches: 17. The CDR3 loop spans 17 amino acids.

This clonotype has a single count. A read error may explain this, as a much larger clone is one base away. J is TRBJ2-5 and V is TRBV29-1; D is perhaps TRBD1 (6 bases). Germline V gene data show CDR1 as SQVTM and CDR2 as ANQGSEA. CDR3 length equals 15 residues. Written as DNA, the CDR3 is TGCAGCATTGAAGAACCCACAGGGTCCCCAGAGACCCAGTACTTC. It yields the protein CSIEEPTGSPETQYF.